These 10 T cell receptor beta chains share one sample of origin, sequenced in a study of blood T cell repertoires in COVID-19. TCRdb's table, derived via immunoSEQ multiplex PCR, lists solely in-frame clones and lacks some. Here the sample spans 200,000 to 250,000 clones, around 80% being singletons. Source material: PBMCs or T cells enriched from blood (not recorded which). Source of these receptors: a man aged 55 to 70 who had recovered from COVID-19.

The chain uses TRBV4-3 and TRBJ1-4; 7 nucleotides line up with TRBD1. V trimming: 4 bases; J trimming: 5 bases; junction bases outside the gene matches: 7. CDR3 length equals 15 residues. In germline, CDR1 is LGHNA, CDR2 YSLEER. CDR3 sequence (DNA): TGCGCCAGCAGCCTATGGGCAGGGGGAAATGAAAAACTGTTTTTT. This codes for CASSLWAGGNEKLFF.

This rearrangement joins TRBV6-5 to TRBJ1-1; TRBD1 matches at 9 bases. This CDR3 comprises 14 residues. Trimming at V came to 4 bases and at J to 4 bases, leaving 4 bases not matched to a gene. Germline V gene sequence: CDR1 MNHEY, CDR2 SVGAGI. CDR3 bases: TGTGCCAGCAGTTGGGGGACAGGGAGCACTGAAGCTTTCTTT. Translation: CASSWGTGSTEAFF.

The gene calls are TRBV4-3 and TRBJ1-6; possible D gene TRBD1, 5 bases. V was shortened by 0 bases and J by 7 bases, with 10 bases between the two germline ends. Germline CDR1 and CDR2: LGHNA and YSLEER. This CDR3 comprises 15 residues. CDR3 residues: CASSQEQGLNSPLHF. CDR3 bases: TGCGCCAGCAGCCAAGAGCAGGGACTGAATTCACCCCTCCACTTT.

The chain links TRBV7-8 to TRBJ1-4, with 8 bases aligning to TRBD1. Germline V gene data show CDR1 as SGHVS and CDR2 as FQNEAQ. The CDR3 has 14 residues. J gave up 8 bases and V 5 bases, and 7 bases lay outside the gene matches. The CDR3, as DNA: TGTGCCAGCAGCCCGACAGGGGCCGGGGAAAAACTGTTTTTT. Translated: CASSPTGAGEKLFF.

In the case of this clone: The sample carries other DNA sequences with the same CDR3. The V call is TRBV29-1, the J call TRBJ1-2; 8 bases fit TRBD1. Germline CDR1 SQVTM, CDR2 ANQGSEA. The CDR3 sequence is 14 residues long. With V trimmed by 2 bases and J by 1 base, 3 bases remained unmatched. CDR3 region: CSVERQGINYGYTF. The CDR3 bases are TGCAGCGTTGAACGACAGGGGATTAACTATGGCTACACCTTC.

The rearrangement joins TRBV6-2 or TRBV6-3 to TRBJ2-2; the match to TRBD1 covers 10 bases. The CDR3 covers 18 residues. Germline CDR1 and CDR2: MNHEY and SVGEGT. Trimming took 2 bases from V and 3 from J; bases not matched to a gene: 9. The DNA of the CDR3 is TGTGCCAGCAGTTACCACGTGACAGGGGGCCGGGACACCGGGGAGCTGTTTTTT. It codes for CASSYHVTGGRDTGELFF.

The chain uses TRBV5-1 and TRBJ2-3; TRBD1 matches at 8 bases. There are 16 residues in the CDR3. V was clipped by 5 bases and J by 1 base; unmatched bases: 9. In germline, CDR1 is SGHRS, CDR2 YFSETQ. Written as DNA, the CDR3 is TGCGCCAGCAGTCTCAATCAGGGGGCGGGCACAGATACGCAGTATTTT. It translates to CASSLNQGAGTDTQYF.

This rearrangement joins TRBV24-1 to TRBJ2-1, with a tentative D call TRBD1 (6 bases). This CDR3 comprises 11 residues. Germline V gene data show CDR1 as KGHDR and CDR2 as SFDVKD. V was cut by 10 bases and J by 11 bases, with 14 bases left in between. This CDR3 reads CATTDRSQQFF. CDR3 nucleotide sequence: TGTGCCACGACTGACAGGTCCCAGCAGTTCTTC.

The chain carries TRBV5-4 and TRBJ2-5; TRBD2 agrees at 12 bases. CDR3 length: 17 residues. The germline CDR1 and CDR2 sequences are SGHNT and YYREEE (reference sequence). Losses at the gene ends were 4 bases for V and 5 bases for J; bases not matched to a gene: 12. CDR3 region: CASSLFGTSGGLETQYF. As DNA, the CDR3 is TGTGCCAGCAGCCTATTTGGTACTAGCGGGGGGTTGGAGACCCAGTACTTC.

This CDR3 reads CARKQGRGNEKLFF. DNA of the CDR3: TGTGCCAGAAAACAGGGCAGGGGTAATGAAAAACTGTTTTTT. The chain employs TRBV19 and TRBJ1-4; D may be TRBD1 (6 bases). Germline CDR1 LNHDA, CDR2 SQIVND (reference sequence). CDR3 length: 14 amino acids. Trimming removed 9 bases at V and 4 bases at J, with 15 bases between. The full variable domain, rest sourced from reference TRBV19 and TRBJ1-4, is DGGITQSPKYLFRKEGQNVTLSCEQNLNHDAMYWYRQDPGQGLRLIYYSQIVNDFQKGDIAEGYSVSREKKESFPLTVTSAQKNPTAFYLCARKQGRGNEKLFFGSGTQLSVL.